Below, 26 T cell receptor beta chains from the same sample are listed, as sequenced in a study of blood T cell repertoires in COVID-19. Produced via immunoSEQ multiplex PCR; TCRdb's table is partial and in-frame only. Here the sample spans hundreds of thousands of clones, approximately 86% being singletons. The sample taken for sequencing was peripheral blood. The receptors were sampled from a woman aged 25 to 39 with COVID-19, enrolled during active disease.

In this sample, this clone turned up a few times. DNA for the CDR3: TGCGCCAGCAGACCGACTAGTACAGATACGCAGTATTTT. As protein: CASRPTSTDTQYF. J is TRBJ2-3 and V is TRBV5-1, with D tentatively TRBD2 (6 bases). The CDR3 length is 13 residues. V shed 5 bases and J shed 3 bases, with 10 bases lying between them. CDR1 and CDR2 from the germline V gene are SGHRS and YFSETQ.

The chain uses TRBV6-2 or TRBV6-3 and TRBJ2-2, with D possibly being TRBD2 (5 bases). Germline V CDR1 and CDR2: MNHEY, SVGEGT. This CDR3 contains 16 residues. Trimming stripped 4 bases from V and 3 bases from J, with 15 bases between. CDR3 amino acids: CASSSASGSDTGELFF. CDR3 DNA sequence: TGTGCCAGCAGTTCCGCGAGCGGCTCTGACACCGGGGAGCTGTTTTTT.

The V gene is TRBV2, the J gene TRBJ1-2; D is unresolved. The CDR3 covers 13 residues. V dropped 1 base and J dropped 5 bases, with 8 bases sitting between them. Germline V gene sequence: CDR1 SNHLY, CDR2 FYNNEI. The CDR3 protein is CASSEDSSYGYTF. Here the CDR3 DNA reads TGTGCCAGCAGTGAAGACAGTTCTTATGGCTACACCTTC.

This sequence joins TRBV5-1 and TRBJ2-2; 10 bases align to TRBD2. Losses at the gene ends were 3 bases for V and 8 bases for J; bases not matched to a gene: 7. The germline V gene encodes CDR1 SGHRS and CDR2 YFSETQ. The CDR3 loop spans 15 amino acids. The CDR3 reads CASSSASGSLGELFF. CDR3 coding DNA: TGCGCCAGCAGCTCCGCTAGCGGGAGTTTGGGGGAGCTGTTTTTT. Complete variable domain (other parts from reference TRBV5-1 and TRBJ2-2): KAGVTQTPRYLIKTRGQQVTLSCSPISGHRSVSWYQQTPGQGLQFLFEYFSETQRNKGNFPGRFSGRQFSNSRSEMNVSTLELGDSALYLCASSSASGSLGELFFGEGSRLTVL.

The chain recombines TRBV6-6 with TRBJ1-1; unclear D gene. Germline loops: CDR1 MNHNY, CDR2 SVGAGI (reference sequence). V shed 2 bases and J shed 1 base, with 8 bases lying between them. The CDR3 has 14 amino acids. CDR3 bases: TGTGCCAGCAGTTACGGGCCGTGGAACACTGAAGCTTTCTTT. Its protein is CASSYGPWNTEAFF.

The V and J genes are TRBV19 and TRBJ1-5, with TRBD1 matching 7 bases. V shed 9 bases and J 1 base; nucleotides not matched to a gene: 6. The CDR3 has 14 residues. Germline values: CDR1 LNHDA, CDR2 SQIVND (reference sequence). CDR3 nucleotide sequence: TGTGCCAGCCTTGACAGGGAAAGCAATCAGCCCCAGCATTTT. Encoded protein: CASLDRESNQPQHF.

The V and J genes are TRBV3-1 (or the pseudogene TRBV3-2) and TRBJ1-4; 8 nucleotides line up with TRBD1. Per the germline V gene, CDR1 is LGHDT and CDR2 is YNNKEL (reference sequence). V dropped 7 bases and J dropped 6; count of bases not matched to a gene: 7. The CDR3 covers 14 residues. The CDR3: CASTRQGSYEKLFF. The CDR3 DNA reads TGTGCCAGCACCCGACAGGGGAGTTATGAAAAACTGTTTTTT.

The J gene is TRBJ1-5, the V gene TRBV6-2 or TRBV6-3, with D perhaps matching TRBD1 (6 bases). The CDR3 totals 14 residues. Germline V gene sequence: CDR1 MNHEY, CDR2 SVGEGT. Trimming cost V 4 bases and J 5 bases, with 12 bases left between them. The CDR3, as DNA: TGTGCCAGCAGTTTCAGGGGTAGAGATCAGCCCCAGCATTTT. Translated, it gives CASSFRGRDQPQHF.

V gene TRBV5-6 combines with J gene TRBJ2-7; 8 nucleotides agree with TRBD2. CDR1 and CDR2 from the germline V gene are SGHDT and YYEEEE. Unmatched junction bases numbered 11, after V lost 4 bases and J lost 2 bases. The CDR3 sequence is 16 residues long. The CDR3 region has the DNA TGTGCCAGCAGCACAAGGTTTCCGGGAGGGCCCTACGAGCAGTACTTC. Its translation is CASSTRFPGGPYEQYF.

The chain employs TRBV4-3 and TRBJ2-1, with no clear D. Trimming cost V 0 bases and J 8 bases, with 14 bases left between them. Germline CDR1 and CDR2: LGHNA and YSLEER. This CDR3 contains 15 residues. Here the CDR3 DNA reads TGCGCCAGCAGCCAAGATTTTAGCCTGCGCCATGAGCAGTTCTTC. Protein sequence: CASSQDFSLRHEQFF.

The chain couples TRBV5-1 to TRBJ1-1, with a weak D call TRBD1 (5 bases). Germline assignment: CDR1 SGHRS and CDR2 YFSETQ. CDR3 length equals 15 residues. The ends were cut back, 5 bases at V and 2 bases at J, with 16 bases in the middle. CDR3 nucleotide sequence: TGCGCCAGCAGTGGGGGGTCGGGTCTCAACACTGAAGCTTTCTTT. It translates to CASSGGSGLNTEAFF.

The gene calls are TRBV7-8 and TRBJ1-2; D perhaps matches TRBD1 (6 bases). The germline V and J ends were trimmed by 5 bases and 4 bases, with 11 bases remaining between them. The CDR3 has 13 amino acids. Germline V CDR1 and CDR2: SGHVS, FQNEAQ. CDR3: CASSLGTSYGYTF. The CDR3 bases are TGTGCCAGCAGCCTAGGGACATCCTATGGCTACACCTTC.

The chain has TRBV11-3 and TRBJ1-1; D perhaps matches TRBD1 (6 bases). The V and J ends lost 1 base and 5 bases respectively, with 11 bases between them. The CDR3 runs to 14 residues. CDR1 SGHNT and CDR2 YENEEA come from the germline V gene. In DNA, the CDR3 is TGTGCCAGCAGCTTAGGAGGGGGAAGGACTGAAGCTTTCTTT. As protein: CASSLGGGRTEAFF.

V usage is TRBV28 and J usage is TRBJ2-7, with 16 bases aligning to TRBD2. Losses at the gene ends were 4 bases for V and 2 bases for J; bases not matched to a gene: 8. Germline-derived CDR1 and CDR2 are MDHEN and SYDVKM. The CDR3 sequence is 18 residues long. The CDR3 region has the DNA TGTGCCAGCAGTTCCCCGGGACTAGCGGGGGGGCCAACCTACGAGCAGTACTTC. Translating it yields CASSSPGLAGGPTYEQYF.

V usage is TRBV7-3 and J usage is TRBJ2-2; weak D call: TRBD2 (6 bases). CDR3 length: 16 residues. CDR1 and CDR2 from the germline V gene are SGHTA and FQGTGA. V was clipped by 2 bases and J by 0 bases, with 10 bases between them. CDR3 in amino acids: CASSLGGTTNTGELFF. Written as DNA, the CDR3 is TGTGCCAGCAGCTTAGGAGGGACGACGAACACCGGGGAGCTGTTTTTT. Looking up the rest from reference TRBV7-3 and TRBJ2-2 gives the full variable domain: GAGVSQTPSNKVTEKGKYVELRCDPISGHTALYWYRQSLGQGPEFLIYFQGTGAADDSGLPNDRFFAVRPEGSVSTLKIQRTERGDSAVYLCASSLGGTTNTGELFFGEGSRLTVL.

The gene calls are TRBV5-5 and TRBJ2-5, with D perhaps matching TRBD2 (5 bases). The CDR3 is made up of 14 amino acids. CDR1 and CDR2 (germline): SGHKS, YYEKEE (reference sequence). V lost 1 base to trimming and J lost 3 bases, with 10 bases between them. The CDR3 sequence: CASSLRGSEETQYF. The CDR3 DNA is TGTGCCAGCAGCTTGAGAGGGTCTGAAGAGACCCAGTACTTC.

The CDR3 sequence is CASSPPSRGADNEQFF. The CDR3 region has the DNA TGTGCCAGCTCACCACCTTCGCGGGGGGCGGACAATGAGCAGTTCTTC. The chain links TRBV18 to TRBJ2-1; TRBD2 matches 8 bases. Germline lookup yields CDR1 KGHSH and CDR2 LQKENI. The CDR3 has 16 amino acids. J was trimmed by 5 bases and V by 0 bases; bases with no gene match: 6.

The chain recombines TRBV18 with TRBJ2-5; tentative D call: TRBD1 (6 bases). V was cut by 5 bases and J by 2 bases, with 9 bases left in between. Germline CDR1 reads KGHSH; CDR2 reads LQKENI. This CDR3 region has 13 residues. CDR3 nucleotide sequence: TGTGCCAGCTCAGCTCAGGGGCAAGAGACCCAGTACTTC. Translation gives CASSAQGQETQYF.

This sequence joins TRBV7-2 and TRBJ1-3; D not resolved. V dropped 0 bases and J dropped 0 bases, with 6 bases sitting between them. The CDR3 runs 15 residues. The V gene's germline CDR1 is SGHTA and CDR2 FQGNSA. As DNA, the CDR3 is TGTGCCAGCAGCTTAGCCAGGCACTCTGGAAACACCATATATTTT. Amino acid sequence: CASSLARHSGNTIYF.

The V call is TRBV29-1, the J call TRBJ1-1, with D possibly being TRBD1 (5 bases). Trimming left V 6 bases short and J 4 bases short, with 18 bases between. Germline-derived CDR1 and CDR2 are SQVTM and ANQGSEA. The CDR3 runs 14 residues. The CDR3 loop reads CSVRDSRGSTEAFF. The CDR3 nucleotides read TGCAGCGTCAGGGACTCCCGAGGGAGCACTGAAGCTTTCTTT.

CDR3 protein: CASSSPLLSGANVLTF. For the CDR3, the DNA is TGTGCCAGCAGTTCTCCCCTCCTCTCTGGGGCCAACGTCCTGACTTTC. The chain is built from TRBV27 and TRBJ2-6; D is undetermined. The CDR3 is 16 residues long. Germline lookup yields CDR1 MNHEY and CDR2 SMNVEV (reference sequence). V was pared by 4 bases and J by 0 bases, with 10 bases between.

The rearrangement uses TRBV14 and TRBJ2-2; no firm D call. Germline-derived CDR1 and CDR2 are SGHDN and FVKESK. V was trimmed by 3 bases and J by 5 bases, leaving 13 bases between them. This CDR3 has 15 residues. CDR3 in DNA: TGTGCCAGCAGCCATCAAAGCGCCGGAACCGGGGAGCTGTTTTTT. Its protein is CASSHQSAGTGELFF.

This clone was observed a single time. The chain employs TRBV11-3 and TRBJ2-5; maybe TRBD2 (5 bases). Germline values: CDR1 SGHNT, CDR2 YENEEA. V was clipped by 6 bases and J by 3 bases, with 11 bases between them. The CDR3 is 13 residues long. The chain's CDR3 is CASSVSGEETQYF. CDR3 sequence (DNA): TGTGCCAGCAGTGTAAGCGGAGAAGAGACCCAGTACTTC.

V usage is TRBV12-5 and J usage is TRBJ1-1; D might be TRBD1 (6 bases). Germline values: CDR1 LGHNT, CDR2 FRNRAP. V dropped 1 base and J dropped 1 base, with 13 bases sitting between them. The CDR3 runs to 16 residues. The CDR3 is CASGLGGLIKNTEAFF. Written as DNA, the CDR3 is TGTGCTAGTGGTTTGGGGGGGCTTATAAAGAACACTGAAGCTTTCTTT.

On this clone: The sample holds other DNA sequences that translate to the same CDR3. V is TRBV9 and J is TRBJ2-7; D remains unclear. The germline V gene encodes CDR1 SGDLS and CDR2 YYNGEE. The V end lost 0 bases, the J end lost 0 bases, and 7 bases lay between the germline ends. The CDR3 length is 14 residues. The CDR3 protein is CASSVGSSSYEQYF. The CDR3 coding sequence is TGTGCCAGCAGCGTAGGTTCATCCTCCTACGAGCAGTACTTC.

CDR3 nucleotides: TGTGCCAGCAGCGCAAGACTAGCGGGGAGGGATACGCAGTATTTT. This codes for CASSARLAGRDTQYF. The chain couples TRBV5-6 to TRBJ2-3; 11 positions agree with TRBD2. Germline trimming cut 4 bases from V and 6 bases from J; bases unmatched to any gene: 7. The germline CDR1 and CDR2 sequences are SGHDT and YYEEEE. The CDR3 has 15 amino acids.